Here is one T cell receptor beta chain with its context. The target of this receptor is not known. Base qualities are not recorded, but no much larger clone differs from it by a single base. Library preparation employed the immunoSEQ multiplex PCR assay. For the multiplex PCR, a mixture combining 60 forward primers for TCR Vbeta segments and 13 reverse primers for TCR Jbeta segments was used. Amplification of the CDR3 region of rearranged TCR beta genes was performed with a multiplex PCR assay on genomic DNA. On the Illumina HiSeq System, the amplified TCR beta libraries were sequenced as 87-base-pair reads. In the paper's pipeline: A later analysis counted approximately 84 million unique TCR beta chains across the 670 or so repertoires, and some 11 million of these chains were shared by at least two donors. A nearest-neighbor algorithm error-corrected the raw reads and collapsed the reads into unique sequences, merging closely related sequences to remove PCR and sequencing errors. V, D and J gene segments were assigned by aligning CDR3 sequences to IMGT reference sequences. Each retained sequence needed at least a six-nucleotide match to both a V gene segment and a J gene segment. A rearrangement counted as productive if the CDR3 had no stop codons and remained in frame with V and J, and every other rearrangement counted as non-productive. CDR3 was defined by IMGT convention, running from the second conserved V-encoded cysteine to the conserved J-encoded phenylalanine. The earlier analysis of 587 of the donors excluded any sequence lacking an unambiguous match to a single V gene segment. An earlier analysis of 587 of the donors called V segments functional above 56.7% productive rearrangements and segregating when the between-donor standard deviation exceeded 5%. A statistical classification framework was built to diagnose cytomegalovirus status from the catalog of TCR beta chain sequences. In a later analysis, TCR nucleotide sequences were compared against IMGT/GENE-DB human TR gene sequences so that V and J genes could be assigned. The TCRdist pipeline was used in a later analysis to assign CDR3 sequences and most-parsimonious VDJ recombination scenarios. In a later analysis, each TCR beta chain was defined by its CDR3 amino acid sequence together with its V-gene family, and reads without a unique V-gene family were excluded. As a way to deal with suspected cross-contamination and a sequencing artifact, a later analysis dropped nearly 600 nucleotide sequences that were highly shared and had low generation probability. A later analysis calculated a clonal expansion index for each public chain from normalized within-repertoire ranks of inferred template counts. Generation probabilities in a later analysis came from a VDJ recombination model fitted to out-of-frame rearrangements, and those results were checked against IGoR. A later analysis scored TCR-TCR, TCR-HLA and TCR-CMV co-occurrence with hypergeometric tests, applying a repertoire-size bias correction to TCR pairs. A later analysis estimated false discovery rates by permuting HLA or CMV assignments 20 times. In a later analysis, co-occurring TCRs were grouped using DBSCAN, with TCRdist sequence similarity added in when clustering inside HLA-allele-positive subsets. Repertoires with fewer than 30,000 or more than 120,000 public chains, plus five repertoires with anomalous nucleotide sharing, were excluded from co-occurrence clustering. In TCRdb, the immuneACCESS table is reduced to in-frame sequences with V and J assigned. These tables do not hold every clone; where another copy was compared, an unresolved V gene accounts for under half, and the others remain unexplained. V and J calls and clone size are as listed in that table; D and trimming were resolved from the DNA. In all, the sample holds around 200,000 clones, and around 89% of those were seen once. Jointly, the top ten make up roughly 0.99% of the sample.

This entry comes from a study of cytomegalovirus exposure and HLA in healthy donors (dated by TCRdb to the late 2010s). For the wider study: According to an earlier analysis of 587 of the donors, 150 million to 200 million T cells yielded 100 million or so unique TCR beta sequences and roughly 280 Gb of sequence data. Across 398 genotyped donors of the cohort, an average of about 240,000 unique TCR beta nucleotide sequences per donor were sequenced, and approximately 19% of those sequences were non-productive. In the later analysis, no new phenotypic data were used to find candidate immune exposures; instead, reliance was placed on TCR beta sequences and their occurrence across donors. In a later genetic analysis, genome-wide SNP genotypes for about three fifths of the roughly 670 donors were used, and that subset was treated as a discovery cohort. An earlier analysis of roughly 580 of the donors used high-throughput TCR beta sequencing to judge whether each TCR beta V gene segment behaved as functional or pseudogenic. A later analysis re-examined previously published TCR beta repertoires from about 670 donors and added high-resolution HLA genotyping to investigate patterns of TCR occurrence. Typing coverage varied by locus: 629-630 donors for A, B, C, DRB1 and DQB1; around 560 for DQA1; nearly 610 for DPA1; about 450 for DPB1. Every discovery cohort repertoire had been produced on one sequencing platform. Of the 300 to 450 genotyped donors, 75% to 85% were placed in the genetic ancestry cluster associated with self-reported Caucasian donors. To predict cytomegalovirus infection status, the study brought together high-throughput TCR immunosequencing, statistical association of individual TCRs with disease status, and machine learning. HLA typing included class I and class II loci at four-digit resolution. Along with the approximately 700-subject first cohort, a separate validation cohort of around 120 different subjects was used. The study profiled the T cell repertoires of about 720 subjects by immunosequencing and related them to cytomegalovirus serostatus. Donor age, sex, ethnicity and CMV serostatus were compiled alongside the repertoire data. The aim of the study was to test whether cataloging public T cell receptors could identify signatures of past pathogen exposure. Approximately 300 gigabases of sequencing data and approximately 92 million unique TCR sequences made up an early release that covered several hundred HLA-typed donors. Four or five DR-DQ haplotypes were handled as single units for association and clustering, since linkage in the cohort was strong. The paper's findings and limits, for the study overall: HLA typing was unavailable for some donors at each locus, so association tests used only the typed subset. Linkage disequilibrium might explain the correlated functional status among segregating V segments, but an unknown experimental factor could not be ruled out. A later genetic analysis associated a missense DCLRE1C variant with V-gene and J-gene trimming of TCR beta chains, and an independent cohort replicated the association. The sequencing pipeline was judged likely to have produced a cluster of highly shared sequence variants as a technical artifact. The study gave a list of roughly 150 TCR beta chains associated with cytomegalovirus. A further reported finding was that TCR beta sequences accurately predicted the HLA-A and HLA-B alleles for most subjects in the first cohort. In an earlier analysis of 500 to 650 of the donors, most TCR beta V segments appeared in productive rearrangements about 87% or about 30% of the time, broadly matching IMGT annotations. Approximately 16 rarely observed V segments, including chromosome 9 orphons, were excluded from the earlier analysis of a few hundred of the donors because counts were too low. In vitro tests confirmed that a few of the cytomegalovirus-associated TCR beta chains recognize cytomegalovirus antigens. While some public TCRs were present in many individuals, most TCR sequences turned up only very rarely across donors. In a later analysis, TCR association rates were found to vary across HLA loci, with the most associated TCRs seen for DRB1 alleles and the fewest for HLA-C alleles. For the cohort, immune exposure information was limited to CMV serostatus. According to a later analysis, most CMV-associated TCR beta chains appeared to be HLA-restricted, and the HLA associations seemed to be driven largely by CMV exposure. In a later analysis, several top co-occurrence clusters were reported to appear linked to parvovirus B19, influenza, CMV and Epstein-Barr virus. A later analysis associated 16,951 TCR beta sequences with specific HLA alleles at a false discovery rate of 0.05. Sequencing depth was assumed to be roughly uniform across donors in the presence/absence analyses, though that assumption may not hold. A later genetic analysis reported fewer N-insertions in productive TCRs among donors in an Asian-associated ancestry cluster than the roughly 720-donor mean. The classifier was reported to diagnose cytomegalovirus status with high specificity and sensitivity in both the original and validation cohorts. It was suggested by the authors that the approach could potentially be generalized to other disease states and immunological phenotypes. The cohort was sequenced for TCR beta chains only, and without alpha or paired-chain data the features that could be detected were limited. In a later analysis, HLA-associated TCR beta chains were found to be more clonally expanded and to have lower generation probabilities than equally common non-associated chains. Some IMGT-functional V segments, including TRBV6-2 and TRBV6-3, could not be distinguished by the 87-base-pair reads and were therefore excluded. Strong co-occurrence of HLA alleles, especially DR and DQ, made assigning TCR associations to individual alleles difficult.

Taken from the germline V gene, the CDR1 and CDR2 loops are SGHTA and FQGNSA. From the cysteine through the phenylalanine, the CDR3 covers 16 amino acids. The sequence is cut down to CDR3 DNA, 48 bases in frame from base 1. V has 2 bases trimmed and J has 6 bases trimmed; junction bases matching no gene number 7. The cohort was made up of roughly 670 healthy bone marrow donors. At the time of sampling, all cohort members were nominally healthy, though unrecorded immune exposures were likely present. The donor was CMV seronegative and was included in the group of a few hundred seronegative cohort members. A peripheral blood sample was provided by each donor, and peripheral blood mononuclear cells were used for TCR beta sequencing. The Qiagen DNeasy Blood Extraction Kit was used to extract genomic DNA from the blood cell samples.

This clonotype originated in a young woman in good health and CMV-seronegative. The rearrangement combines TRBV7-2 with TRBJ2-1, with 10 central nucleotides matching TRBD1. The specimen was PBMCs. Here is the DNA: TGTGCCAGCAGCTTAACCTGGACAGGGGGTTTCAATGAGCAGTTCTTC. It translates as CASSLTWTGGFNEQFF.